Shown below are 27 T cell receptor beta chains from a single sample sequenced in a study of control samples from healthy donors and cancer patients. Produced via immunoSEQ multiplex PCR; TCRdb's table is partial and in-frame only. The sample holds about 34,000 clones, around 87% seen once. Sequencing was done on a sample of PBMCs. All receptors come from a woman aged 40 to 50 with lung cancer.

On this clone: Germline and junction disagree at one end, which may indicate a read error. The rearrangement links TRBV11-2 to TRBJ2-3, with D perhaps TRBD2 (7 bases). CDR1 and CDR2 (germline): SGHAT, FQNNGV. The CDR3 totals 17 residues. The CDR3 bases are TGTGCCAGCAGCCTAGATGGGGGGGCGGGGGGCACAGATACGCAGTATTTT. Translated, it gives CASSLDGGAGGTDTQYF.

The J gene is TRBJ2-1, the V gene TRBV19; D call uncertain. Looked up from germline, CDR1 is LNHDA and CDR2 is SQIVND (reference sequence). V dropped 3 bases and J dropped 0 bases, with 9 bases sitting between them. The CDR3 consists of 15 residues. The CDR3 loop reads CASSIGTSSYNEQFF. The DNA for the CDR3 is TGTGCCAGTAGTATCGGAACCTCCTCCTACAATGAGCAGTTCTTC.

This clone was detected a few times. The CDR3 DNA is TGCAGCGTTGAAGATGGGGGGTACAATGAGCAGTTCTTC. Translating gives CSVEDGGYNEQFF. This chain uses TRBV29-1 with TRBJ2-1; a possible D gene is TRBD2 (6 bases). The CDR3 totals 13 residues. Trimming removed 0 bases at V and 4 bases at J, with 7 bases between. Germline CDR1 reads SQVTM; CDR2 reads ANQGSEA.

Of note for this clone: This CDR3 is also generated by other DNA sequences in the sample. The J gene is TRBJ2-7, the V gene TRBV5-4, with unresolved D. This CDR3 spans 13 amino acids. V was pared by 0 bases and J by 0 bases, with 4 bases between. Germline V gene lookup returns CDR1 SGHNT and CDR2 YYREEE (reference sequence). CDR3 amino acids: CASSLVGSYEQYF. The DNA of the CDR3 is TGTGCCAGCAGCTTGGTCGGCTCCTACGAGCAGTACTTC.

V is TRBV28 and J is TRBJ1-2; D gene unclear. The CDR3 sequence is 12 residues long. Deletions cut 7 bases from V and 7 bases from J, with 13 bases between. Germline CDR1 is MDHEN and CDR2 is SYDVKM. CDR3 in DNA: TGTGCCAGCAACCGACCGCTCGGTGGCTACACCTTC. Its translation: CASNRPLGGYTF.

This CDR3 is CASSDQGLAGGQLDTQYF. CDR3 nucleotides: TGTGCCAGCAGCGACCAGGGACTAGCGGGGGGGCAGTTAGATACGCAGTATTTT. The gene calls are TRBV28 and TRBJ2-3; 16 nucleotides align to TRBD2. Unmatched junction bases numbered 11, after V lost 6 bases and J lost 5 bases. Germline V gene lookup returns CDR1 MDHEN and CDR2 SYDVKM. The CDR3 loop spans 18 amino acids.

This chain links TRBV20-1 with TRBJ2-7, with unresolved D. Germline V gives CDR1 DFQATT, CDR2 SNEGSKA (reference sequence). The V and J ends lost 3 bases and 6 bases respectively, with 9 bases between them. The CDR3 extends over 11 amino acids. CDR3 DNA: TGCAGTGCTAGTCTTAACCCCGAGCAGTACTTC. It encodes CSASLNPEQYF.

The CDR3, as DNA: TGTGCCAGCAGCTTAGCCAGGGTGAACACTGAAGCTTTCTTT. Translated: CASSLARVNTEAFF. The chain employs TRBV11-1 and TRBJ1-1; a weak D match, TRBD1 (5 bases). Germline CDR1 and CDR2: SGHAT and FQDESV (reference sequence). This CDR3 is built from 14 residues. V was pared by 0 bases and J by 0 bases, with 5 bases between. The whole variable domain, remainder taken from reference TRBV11-1 and TRBJ1-1, is EAEVAQSPRYKITEKSQAVAFWCDPISGHATLYWYRQILGQGPELLVQFQDESVVDDSQLPKDRFSAERLKGVDSTLKIQPAELGDSAMYLCASSLARVNTEAFFGQGTRLTVV.

The chain carries TRBV9 and TRBJ2-7; 10 bases are a match to TRBD1. The CDR3 runs 15 residues. V dropped 2 bases and J dropped 5; count of bases not matched to a gene: 7. Germline CDR1 is SGDLS and CDR2 is YYNGEE. The CDR3 sequence is CASSVSGTGDDEQYF. CDR3 nucleotide sequence: TGTGCCAGCAGCGTCTCCGGGACAGGGGATGACGAGCAGTACTTC.

The chain is built from TRBV7-2 and TRBJ1-2, with unresolved D. Germline CDR1 and CDR2: SGHTA and FQGNSA. Trimming stripped 5 bases from V and 0 bases from J, with 10 bases between. The CDR3 is 14 amino acids. The DNA of the CDR3 is TGTGCCAGCAGCCCGGGTCCGACTAACTATGGCTACACCTTC. Amino acids: CASSPGPTNYGYTF.

The J gene is TRBJ2-3, the V gene TRBV7-6; D unclear. Between the trimmed V and J ends, which lost 5 bases and 4 bases, there was a span of 13 bases. The length of the CDR3 is 14 residues. Germline CDR1 reads SGHVS; CDR2 reads FNYEAQ. CDR3 sequence: CASSPGAPPDTQYF. CDR3 DNA sequence: TGTGCCAGCAGCCCAGGCGCCCCCCCAGATACGCAGTATTTT.

The chain is built from TRBV7-9 and TRBJ1-6; 8 bases are a match to TRBD1. Germline V gives CDR1 SEHNR, CDR2 FQNEAQ (reference sequence). This CDR3 has 14 amino acids. Losses at the gene ends were 5 bases for V and 10 bases for J; bases not matched to a gene: 7. The CDR3: CASSPDRGWSPLHF. CDR3 DNA: TGTGCCAGCAGCCCCGACAGGGGCTGGTCACCCCTCCACTTT.

This sequence joins TRBV3-1 (or the pseudogene TRBV3-2) and TRBJ1-6; D not certain. Germline V gene data show CDR1 as LGHDT and CDR2 as YNNKEL (reference sequence). V was cut by 3 bases and J by 9 bases, with 3 bases left in between. This CDR3 region has 11 residues. The CDR3 region is CASSQTSPLHF. The CDR3 nucleotides read TGTGCCAGCAGCCAGACTTCACCCCTCCACTTT.

This chain joins TRBV30 and TRBJ1-2, with TRBD1 as a possible D gene (6 bases). V lost 2 bases and J 7 bases, leaving 17 bases between the germline ends. This CDR3 region has 14 residues. CDR1 and CDR2 (germline): GTSNPN, SVGIG (reference sequence). The CDR3 loop reads CAWSIGQFGSGYTF. The CDR3 DNA reads TGTGCCTGGAGTATCGGACAGTTTGGGAGTGGCTACACCTTC.

The chain joins TRBV9 to TRBJ2-3; D not certain. The CDR3 runs 15 residues. V was pared by 0 bases and J by 3 bases, with 11 bases between. Germline-derived CDR1 and CDR2 are SGDLS and YYNGEE. The CDR3 here is CASSVGTLTTDTQYF. The CDR3 nucleotides read TGTGCCAGCAGCGTAGGGACGTTGACTACAGATACGCAGTATTTT.

The chain has TRBV7-2 and TRBJ1-1; no clear D gene. The CDR3 loop spans 14 amino acids. Per the germline V gene, CDR1 is SGHTA and CDR2 is FQGNSA. V was cut by 5 bases and J by 5 bases, with 15 bases left in between. The CDR3, as DNA: TGTGCCAGCAGCAAGGAGGGAAGGTGGACTGAAGCTTTCTTT. This encodes CASSKEGRWTEAFF. Full variable domain (missing parts from reference TRBV7-2 and TRBJ1-1): GAGVSQSPSNKVTEKGKDVELRCDPISGHTALYWYRQSLGQGLEFLIYFQGNSAPDKSGLPSDRFSAERTGGSVSTLTIQRTQQEDSAVYLCASSKEGRWTEAFFGQGTRLTVV.

J is TRBJ2-1 and V is TRBV6-6; TRBD2 is a possible D gene (5 bases). Trimming pared 5 bases from V and 2 bases from J, leaving 10 bases between. The CDR3 spans 14 residues. Germline V gene data show CDR1 as MNHNY and CDR2 as SVGAGI (reference sequence). The CDR3 region is CASSLSVPYNEQFF. DNA of the CDR3: TGTGCCAGCAGTCTTAGCGTTCCCTACAATGAGCAGTTCTTC.

The CDR3 nucleotides read TGTGCCAGCAGTGAACGTAGCGAAAAGGGGGAAAAACTGTTTTTT. Translated: CASSERSEKGEKLFF. The chain combines TRBV2 with TRBJ1-4; a possible D gene is TRBD1 (5 bases). The CDR3 contains 15 residues. V was cut by 2 bases and J by 8 bases, with 15 bases left in between. Germline V gene lookup returns CDR1 SNHLY and CDR2 FYNNEI.

J is TRBJ2-7 and V is TRBV6-2 or TRBV6-3; 8 bases match TRBD2. This CDR3 has 15 amino acids. The germline V gene encodes CDR1 MNHEY and CDR2 SVGEGT. After removal of 4 bases from V and 3 bases from J, the junction contained 8 bases not matched to a gene. The CDR3 region is CASSSPGTRDYEQYF. As DNA, the CDR3 is TGTGCCAGCAGTTCCCCCGGGACTAGAGACTACGAGCAGTACTTC.

The V gene is TRBV20-1, the J gene TRBJ1-1; D uncertain. The CDR3 consists of 11 residues. Germline CDR1 reads DFQATT; CDR2 reads SNEGSKA (reference sequence). V was pared by 3 bases and J by 4 bases, with 6 bases between. Here the CDR3 DNA reads TGCAGTGCTAGCCCGGGCACTGAAGCTTTCTTT. Protein sequence: CSASPGTEAFF.

A single count supports this clone. The chain carries TRBV5-1 and TRBJ2-3, with 9 bases identical to TRBD1. With 0 bases clipped from V and 6 bases from J, the junction kept 8 bases outside the gene matches. CDR3 size: 16 residues. CDR1 is SGHRS, CDR2 YFSETQ, per germline. The CDR3 is CASSLGDRVLEDTQYF. The CDR3 DNA follows: TGCGCCAGCAGCTTGGGGGACAGGGTTCTTGAGGATACGCAGTATTTT.

The chain has TRBV6-6 and TRBJ2-2, with D uncertain. Germline-derived CDR1 and CDR2 are MNHNY and SVGAGI (reference sequence). This CDR3 is built from 12 residues. With 2 bases removed from V and 5 bases from J, the gap between germline ends came to 3 bases. Written as DNA, the CDR3 is TGTGCCAGCAGTTACCGGACCGGGGAGCTGTTTTTT. It codes for CASSYRTGELFF.

V and J are TRBV7-6 and TRBJ2-2; 7 bases line up with TRBD1. The CDR3 runs to 16 residues. Germline-derived CDR1 and CDR2 are SGHVS and FNYEAQ. The junction had 6 bases not matched to a gene; V was cut back by 5 bases and J by 0 bases. Here the CDR3 reads CASSPWTGPNTGELFF. CDR3 in DNA: TGTGCCAGCAGCCCCTGGACAGGTCCGAACACCGGGGAGCTGTTTTTT.

The chain combines TRBV11-3 with TRBJ2-1; 10 bases are shared with TRBD1. J gave up 8 bases and V 5 bases, and 12 bases lay outside the gene matches. This CDR3 is 16 amino acids long. Germline V gene data show CDR1 as SGHNT and CDR2 as YENEEA. Written as DNA, the CDR3 is TGTGCCAGCAGCCAAAGGCTTGGACAGGGGGACGATGAGCAGTTCTTC. Its translation is CASSQRLGQGDDEQFF. Full variable domain (remainder filled in from reference TRBV11-3 and TRBJ2-1): EAGVVQSPRYKIIEKKQPVAFWCNPISGHNTLYWYLQNLGQGPELLIRYENEEAVDDSQLPKDRFSAERLKGVDSTLKIQPAELGDSAVYLCASSQRLGQGDDEQFFGPGTRLTVL.

The chain joins TRBV6-5 to TRBJ2-7, with D perhaps matching TRBD2 (5 bases). V lost 6 bases and J 0 bases, leaving 9 bases between the germline ends. The length of the CDR3 is 13 residues. Germline CDR1 and CDR2: MNHEY and SVGAGI. The DNA of the CDR3 is TGTGCCAGCAGGGAGGAGAGCTCCTACGAGCAGTACTTC. This encodes CASREESSYEQYF.

CDR3 residues: CASSSPGTGTEAFF. The CDR3 DNA follows: TGTGCCAGCAGCAGTCCCGGGACAGGGACTGAAGCTTTCTTT. J is TRBJ1-1 and V is TRBV6-2 or TRBV6-3, with TRBD1 identical over 9 bases. The V and J ends lost 6 bases and 5 bases, in that order; junction bases with no gene match: 7. Germline V gene data show CDR1 as MNHEY and CDR2 as SVGEGT. This CDR3 contains 14 residues.

This clone has more than one count but fewer than ten. V usage is TRBV5-1 and J usage is TRBJ1-6; 7 positions agree with TRBD1. The germline V gene encodes CDR1 SGHRS and CDR2 YFSETQ. V dropped 5 bases and J dropped 3; count of bases not matched to a gene: 5. The CDR3 consists of 15 residues. CDR3 in DNA: TGCGCCAGCAGACCTGACAGGGACTATAATTCACCCCTCCACTTT. It yields the protein CASRPDRDYNSPLHF.